This T cell receptor beta chain derives from a study of T cells after yellow fever vaccination. One entry per CDR3 protein results from TCRdb running MiXCR on the 5' RACE reads. The top ten clones hold 14% to 15% of a sample with 610,000 or so distinct CDR3 sequences, around 12% of them seen once. The CDR3 totals 15 residues. The ends were cut back, 4 bases at V and 5 bases at J, with 17 bases in the middle. Here the sequenced sample was PBMCs, taken on the day of the yellow fever booster vaccination. The gene calls are TRBV12-3 or TRBV12-4 and TRBJ2-5; D tentatively reads TRBD1 or TRBD2 (5 bases each). The receptor was isolated from a man younger than 40 who received the YFV17D yellow fever vaccine. The CDR3 spells CASSWGGGHYETQYF. DNA for the CDR3: TGTGCCAGCAGTTGGGGTGGGGGTCATTATGAGACCCAGTACTTC.